This T cell receptor (beta chain) is from a study of human T cells and chemical hapten exposure. Study overall: Small pooled library volume differences chiefly drove per-sample TCR yield variation. Regarding the study as a whole: The number of TCRs over 1 in 1000 frequency stayed unchanged after DPC.

There are 15 residues in the CDR3. Germline V gene lookup returns CDR1 MNHEY and CDR2 SVGAGI. V dropped 4 bases and J dropped 5 bases, with 15 bases sitting between them. The total RNA was obtained from whole blood that was not fractionated. Unique molecular identifiers were attached to individual cDNA molecules during library preparation. Methods used by the authors: Sample TCR totals centred on a median of about 92,000, ranging about 20,000 to 750,000. Via MiXCR, TCRdb re-called the reads, giving one row per CDR3 protein. The V and J calls were determined by TCRdb, not by the authors. The sample has about 120,000 distinct CDR3 sequences, approximately 9% seen once. A note on this clonotype: Antigen unknown. A much larger clone lies a single base off, so this may be a read error.

This clonotype was obtained from a human donor in good health. Some clones in this sample may be carry-over from other donors' samples. The chain employs TRBV6-5 and TRBJ1-5, with D perhaps TRBD1 (5 bases). The sample taken for sequencing was whole blood. The CDR3 is CASSSTTEVDQPQHF. DNA for the CDR3: TGTGCCAGCAGTTCCACGACAGAGGTGGATCAGCCCCAGCATTTT.